Presented here are 5 T cell receptor beta chains from one specimen sequenced in a study of PD-L1 blockade in urothelial cancer. Using immunoSEQ multiplex PCR, the repertoire was profiled, and TCRdb retains in-frame clones only, with some absent. Of about 42,000 clones in the sample, around 84% were seen once. The input for sequencing was PBMCs, taken around atezolizumab (anti-PD-L1) treatment. All receptors come from a man aged 65-85 years with urothelial cancer.

The chain is built from TRBV9 and TRBJ1-2; TRBD1 might be the D (5 bases). Germline assignment: CDR1 SGDLS and CDR2 YYNGEE. V lost 4 bases and J 6 bases, leaving 19 bases between the germline ends. The length of the CDR3 is 15 residues. CDR3 nucleotide sequence: TGTGCCAGCAGCCTGAACGGGGGTACCCAGAATGGCTACACCTTC. This sequence encodes CASSLNGGTQNGYTF.

The chain carries TRBV4-3 and TRBJ1-2; D possibly corresponds to TRBD1 (6 bases). The CDR3 is made up of 15 amino acids. V dropped 2 bases and J dropped 3 bases, with 13 bases sitting between them. The germline V gene encodes CDR1 LGHNA and CDR2 YSLEER. CDR3 coding DNA: TGCGCCAGCAGCCAACGGGAGGGGGACTACTATGGCTACACCTTC. Encoded protein: CASSQREGDYYGYTF.

This clone was seen once. V gene TRBV4-1 combines with J gene TRBJ1-2; D remains unclear. Germline values: CDR1 MGHRA, CDR2 YSYEKL. The CDR3 is 14 amino acids. The V end was cut by 4 bases, the J end by 8 bases, with 17 bases between. The CDR3 DNA reads TGCGCCAGCAGCCTAAGTGAGGGCCCTAACGGCTACACCTTC. It translates to CASSLSEGPNGYTF.

The chain employs TRBV5-1 and TRBJ2-5; 10 nucleotides match TRBD1. Germline CDR1 is SGHRS and CDR2 is YFSETQ. V was clipped by 0 bases and J by 2 bases; unmatched bases: 1. The CDR3 runs 15 residues. DNA for the CDR3: TGCGCCAGCAGCTTGGGGGACAGGGGTCAAGAGACCCAGTACTTC. Translated, it gives CASSLGDRGQETQYF.

This sequence joins TRBV11-3 and TRBJ1-1; weak D call: TRBD1 (6 bases). This CDR3 region has 17 residues. Trimming stripped 4 bases from V and 5 bases from J, with 23 bases between. CDR1 is SGHNT and CDR2 is YENEEA in the germline V gene. Here the CDR3 DNA reads TGTGCCAGCAGCTCTGACCTCGGGTTGAACAGGGCAACTGAAGCTTTCTTT. Translation gives CASSSDLGLNRATEAFF.